This is a list of T cell receptor beta chains from one sample in a study of blood T cell repertoires in COVID-19. Using immunoSEQ multiplex PCR, the repertoire was profiled, and TCRdb retains in-frame clones only, with some absent. The data hold about 53,000 clones, with around 72% observed a single time. Material for sequencing was peripheral blood. Receptors originate from a human donor with active or convalescent COVID-19. The donor label of this sample is uncertain. Each CDR3 is given with its conserved first and last residue. D genes are given only for firm matches. Not every row has a clone size; where given, it reads once, few, many or a size class.

TRBJ2-7	-	-	TRBV2	CASSSQKSYEQYF	TGTGCCAGCAGTTCACAGAAGTCTTACGAGCAGTACTTC
TRBJ2-5	once	TRBD2	TRBV19	CASKSLSSGGQETQYF	TGTGCCAGTAAATCTCTCAGCAGCGGGGGCCAAGAGACCCAGTACTTC
TRBJ1-6	-	TRBD1	TRBV28	CASAPGTGVSPLHF	TGTGCCAGCGCTCCCGGGACAGGGGTATCACCCCTCCACTTT
TRBJ2-2	-	-	TRBV15	CATSRGGWTGELFF	TGTGCCACCAGCAGAGGCGGTTGGACCGGGGAGCTGTTTTTT
TRBJ2-7	-	TRBD2	TRBV5-1	CASSDAGGSLYEQYF	TGCGCCAGCAGCGACGCGGGCGGGAGTCTCTACGAGCAGTACTTC
TRBJ2-7	-	TRBD1	TRBV27	CASSLYPGGTYEQYF	TGTGCCAGCAGTTTATACCCAGGGGGAACCTACGAGCAGTACTTC
TRBJ2-7	few	-	TRBV29-1	CSVARGAVHEQYF	TGCAGCGTTGCCCGGGGGGCTGTTCACGAGCAGTACTTC
TRBJ1-1	-	TRBD1	TRBV7-2	CASSEDRAWTEAFF	TGTGCCAGCAGCGAGGACAGGGCGTGGACTGAAGCTTTCTTT
TRBJ2-3	-	-	TRBV9	CASSVINTDTQYF	TGTGCCAGCAGCGTAATTAACACAGATACGCAGTATTTT
TRBJ2-3	-	-	TRBV2	CASIWDIASTDTQYF	TGTGCCAGCATTTGGGACATAGCTAGCACAGATACGCAGTATTTT
TRBJ1-3	once	-	TRBV27	CASSSGVGNTIYF	TGTGCCAGCAGTTCCGGAGTCGGAAACACCATATATTTT
TRBJ2-7	-	-	TRBV29-1	CSVAVQGYEQYF	TGCAGCGTTGCGGTGCAGGGTTACGAGCAGTACTTC
TRBJ1-2	once	-	TRBV28	CASSFRDTTNYGYTF	TGTGCCAGCAGCTTCCGGGACACCACTAACTATGGCTACACCTTC
TRBJ2-2	few	-	TRBV24-1	CATSGVRRANTGELFF	TGTGCCACCAGTGGAGTTCGGCGGGCGAACACCGGGGAGCTGTTTTTT
TRBJ2-7	-	TRBD1	TRBV7-6	CASSLVPGTGGYEQYF	TGTGCCAGCAGCTTAGTACCCGGGACAGGGGGCTACGAGCAGTACTTC
TRBJ2-3	-	-	TRBV11-2	CASSLTDRGGADTQYF	TGTGCCAGCAGCCTCACCGACAGGGGAGGGGCAGATACGCAGTATTTT
TRBJ2-1	-	-	TRBV28	CASSLGRGGFINEQFF	TGTGCCAGCAGTTTGGGAAGGGGGGGGTTTATCAATGAGCAGTTCTTC
TRBJ2-2	-	TRBD2	TRBV5-1	CASSFKPSGTNTGELFF	TGCGCCAGCAGCTTTAAACCTAGCGGGACAAACACCGGGGAGCTGTTTTTT
TRBJ2-1	-	TRBD2	TRBV6-2/TRBV6-3	CASSYVVLAGRSEQFF	TGTGCCAGCAGTTACGTGGTGTTAGCGGGAAGGAGTGAGCAGTTCTTC
TRBJ2-7	-	TRBD2	TRBV7-8	CASSWDRGSSYEQYF	TGTGCCAGCAGCTGGGACCGCGGGAGCTCCTACGAGCAGTACTTC
TRBJ1-2	few	-	TRBV24-1	CATSDTGNYGYTF	TGTGCCACCAGTGATACAGGGAACTATGGCTACACCTTC
TRBJ1-1	-	-	TRBV14	CASRRGGSRNTEAFF	TGTGCCAGCAGGAGGGGGGGGTCGCGGAACACTGAAGCTTTCTTT
TRBJ2-5	-	-	TRBV9	CASSVIASASRETQYF	TGTGCCAGCAGCGTCATAGCCTCAGCTAGTCGGGAGACCCAGTACTTC